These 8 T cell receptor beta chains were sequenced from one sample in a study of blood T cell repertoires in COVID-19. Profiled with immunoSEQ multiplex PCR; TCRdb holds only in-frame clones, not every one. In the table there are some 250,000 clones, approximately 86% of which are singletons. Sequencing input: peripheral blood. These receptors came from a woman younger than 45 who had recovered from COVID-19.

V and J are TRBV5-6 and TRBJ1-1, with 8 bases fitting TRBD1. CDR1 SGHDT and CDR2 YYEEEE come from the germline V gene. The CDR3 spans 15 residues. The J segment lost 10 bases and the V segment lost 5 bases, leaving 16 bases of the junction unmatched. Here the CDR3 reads CASRHQTGAHHGAFF. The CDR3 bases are TGTGCCAGCAGACACCAGACAGGGGCCCATCACGGAGCTTTCTTT.

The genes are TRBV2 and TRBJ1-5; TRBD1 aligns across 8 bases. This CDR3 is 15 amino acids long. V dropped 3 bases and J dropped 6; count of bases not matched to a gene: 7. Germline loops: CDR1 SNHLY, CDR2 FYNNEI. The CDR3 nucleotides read TGTGCCAGCAGTGACTCAGTGACAGGGGCTCAGCCCCAGCATTTT. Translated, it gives CASSDSVTGAQPQHF.

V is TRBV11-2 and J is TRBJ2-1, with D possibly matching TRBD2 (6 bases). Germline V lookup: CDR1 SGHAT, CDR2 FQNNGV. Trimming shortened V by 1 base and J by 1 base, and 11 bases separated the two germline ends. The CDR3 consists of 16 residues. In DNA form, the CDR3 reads TGTGCCAGCAGCTTAGGGGGACTCATATCCTACAATGAGCAGTTCTTC. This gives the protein CASSLGGLISYNEQFF.

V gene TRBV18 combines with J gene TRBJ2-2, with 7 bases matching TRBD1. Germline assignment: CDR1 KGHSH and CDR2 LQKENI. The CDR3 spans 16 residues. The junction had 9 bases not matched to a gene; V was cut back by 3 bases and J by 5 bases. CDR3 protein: CASSPVTGLGTGELFF. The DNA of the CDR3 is TGTGCCAGCTCACCGGTGACAGGGCTCGGAACCGGGGAGCTGTTTTTT.

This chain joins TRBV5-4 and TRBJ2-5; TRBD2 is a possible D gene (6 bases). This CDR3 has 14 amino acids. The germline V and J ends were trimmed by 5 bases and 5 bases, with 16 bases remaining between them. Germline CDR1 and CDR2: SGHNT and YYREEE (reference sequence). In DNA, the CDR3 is TGTGCCAGCAGACCTCGCGGGGAATGGGAGACCCAGTACTTC. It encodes CASRPRGEWETQYF.

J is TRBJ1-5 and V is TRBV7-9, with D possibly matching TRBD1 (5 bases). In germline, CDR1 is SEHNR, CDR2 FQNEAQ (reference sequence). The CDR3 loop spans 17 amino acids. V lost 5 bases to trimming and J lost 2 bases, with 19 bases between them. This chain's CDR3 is CASSAGPTVSRNQPQHF. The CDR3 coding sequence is TGTGCCAGCAGCGCGGGGCCGACAGTTAGTCGCAATCAGCCCCAGCATTTT. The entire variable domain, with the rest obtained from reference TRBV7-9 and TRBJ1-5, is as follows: DTGVSQNPRHKITKRGQNVTFRCDPISEHNRLYWYRQTLGQGPEFLTYFQNEAQLEKSRLLSDRFSAERPKGSFSTLEIQRTEQGDSAMYLCASSAGPTVSRNQPQHFGDGTRLSIL.

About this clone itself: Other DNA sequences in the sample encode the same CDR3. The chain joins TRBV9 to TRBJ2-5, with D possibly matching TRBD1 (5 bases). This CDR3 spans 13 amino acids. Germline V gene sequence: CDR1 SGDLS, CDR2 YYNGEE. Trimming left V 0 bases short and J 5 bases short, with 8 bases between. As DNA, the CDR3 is TGTGCCAGCAGCGTAGGGGGCGAGGAGACCCAGTACTTC. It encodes CASSVGGEETQYF.

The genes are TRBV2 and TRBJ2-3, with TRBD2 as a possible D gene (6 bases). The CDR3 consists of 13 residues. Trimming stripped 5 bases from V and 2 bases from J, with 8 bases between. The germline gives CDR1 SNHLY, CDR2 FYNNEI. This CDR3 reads CASSRDFTDTQYF. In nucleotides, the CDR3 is TGTGCCAGCAGTCGGGACTTCACAGATACGCAGTATTTT.